A selection of T cell receptor beta chains follows, all from one sample in a study of regulatory T cells in long-lasting Graves disease. One entry per CDR3 protein, called by TCRdb with MiXCR from the multiplex PCR reads. The sample lists a few hundred thousand distinct CDR3 sequences, 15% to 20% seen once, with less than 15% in the top ten. The sample was also reused in another study, on T cells in Graves' hyperthyroidism and ophthalmopathy.

Material: peripheral blood mononuclear cells (PBMCs), obtained at new diagnosis, from a patient treated with antithyroid drugs. The source of these receptors is a woman between 25 and 40 years old with Graves disease. CDR3s include the opening cysteine and the closing phenylalanine or tryptophan. Each record gives: D gene, clone size, V gene, CDR3 length, J gene, CDR3 DNA, CDR3 protein. D genes are given only for firm matches. A row's size may be missing; if present it is once, few, many or a size class.

>TRBD2|.|TRBV4-2|15|TRBJ2-1
TGTGCCAGCAGCCAAGGGGCTAGCGGGGGTAATGAGCAGTTCTTC
CASSQGASGGNEQFF
>.|many|TRBV10-3|17|TRBJ1-2
TGTGCCATCAGTGAGTCCCCACCCGAGGAGGGTAACTATGGCTACACCTTC
CAISESPPEEGNYGYTF
>.|.|TRBV29-1|14|TRBJ2-2
TGCAGCGTTGCTAAGGGGACCAGCACCGGGGAGCTGTTTTTT
CSVAKGTSTGELFF
>.|.|TRBV14|15|TRBJ1-1
TGTGCCAGCAGCCATCATAGGGGGGTCGACACTGAAGCTTTCTTT
CASSHHRGVDTEAFF
>.|many|TRBV3-1|12|TRBJ1-5
TGTGCCAGCAGCCTAGGGGAGGGGCCCCAGCATTTT
CASSLGEGPQHF
>.|many|TRBV9|17|TRBJ2-3
TGTGCCAGCAGCGCCGACCTGGATACCCTTGTGTTGGATACGCAGTATTTT
CASSADLDTLVLDTQYF
>TRBD1|many|TRBV7-9|16|TRBJ2-7
TGTGCCAGCAGCAACCCGGGACAGGGGGGTTCCTACGAGCAGTACTTC
CASSNPGQGGSYEQYF
>TRBD1|many|TRBV20-1|14|TRBJ2-1
TGCAGTGCTCTCGGGACAGGGGTTTACAATGAGCAGTTCTTC
CSALGTGVYNEQFF
>TRBD1|many|TRBV7-2|14|TRBJ1-2
TGTGCCAGCAGCTTATCAGGGGGCAACTATGGCTACACCTTC
CASSLSGGNYGYTF
>.|.|TRBV9|16|TRBJ2-3
TGTGCCAGCAGCGTAGACGGGGGCGCTAGCACAGATACGCAGTATTTT
CASSVDGGASTDTQYF
>TRBD1|many|TRBV12-3/TRBV12-4|15|TRBJ1-5
TGTGCCAGCAGTTGGGCCGGACAGGTGAATCAGCCCCAGCATTTT
CASSWAGQVNQPQHF
>.|many|TRBV10-3|14|TRBJ2-6
TGTGCCATCAGTTCAGGGTCTGGGGCCAACGTCCTGACTTTC
CAISSGSGANVLTF
>TRBD1|many|TRBV27|15|TRBJ2-7
TGTGCCAGCAGTCCCCGGGACAGGGGGAAGATCGAGCAGTACTTC
CASSPRDRGKIEQYF
>TRBD2|many|TRBV7-2|14|TRBJ2-3
TGTGCCAGCAGCTTAGTGGGGGGGTCAGATACGCAGTATTTT
CASSLVGGSDTQYF
>TRBD1|many|TRBV5-1|17|TRBJ2-2
TGCGCCAGCAGCTTGATTTTGACAGGGGGAAACACCGGGGAGCTGTTTTTT
CASSLILTGGNTGELFF
>TRBD2|many|TRBV20-1|15|TRBJ2-2
TGCAGTGCAACTAGCGGGGGGGCCATTGGGGGGGAGCTGTTTTTT
CSATSGGAIGGELFF
>TRBD2|many|TRBV11-2|14|TRBJ2-7
TGTGCCAGCAGCCCGGGGACTAGCGGGGATCGGCAGTACTTC
CASSPGTSGDRQYF
>.|many|TRBV7-9|13|TRBJ2-7
TGTGCCAGCAGCTTAGCGCAAGGTTACGAGCAGTACTTC
CASSLAQGYEQYF
>TRBD1|.|TRBV28|13|TRBJ1-2
TGTGCCAGCAGTGCGTTGGGACAGGGGGCCTACACCTTC
CASSALGQGAYTF
>.|many|TRBV7-9|13|TRBJ2-7
TGTGCCAGCAGCTTAGTAGGGGTAGGTGAGCAGTACTTC
CASSLVGVGEQYF
>.|many|TRBV12-3/TRBV12-4|14|TRBJ2-3
TGTGCCAGCAGTTTATCATCAGGGGAGGATACGCAGTATTTT
CASSLSSGEDTQYF
>.|many|TRBV20-1|14|TRBJ1-6
TGCAGTGCTCCCGAGAGGGCGGATAATTCACCCCTCCACTTT
CSAPERADNSPLHF
>.|.|TRBV20-1|16|TRBJ2-5
TGCAGTGCAAGGAGTGGGGGGTTTGTCAGGGAAGAGACCCAGTACTTC
CSARSGGFVREETQYF
>TRBD1|.|TRBV30|13|TRBJ1-5
TGTGCCTGGAGCGGACAGGGCAATCAGCCCCAGCATTTT
CAWSGQGNQPQHF
>TRBD1|many|TRBV20-1|14|TRBJ1-5
TGCAGTGCTAGAGCGGGACAGGGCAATCAGCCCCAGCATTTT
CSARAGQGNQPQHF
>TRBD1|many|TRBV9|16|TRBJ1-1
TGCGCCAGCAGCACCGGGACAGGGGGCTCGAACACTGAAGCTTTCTTT
CASSTGTGGSNTEAFF
>.|many|TRBV20-1|15|TRBJ2-3
TGCAGTGCTGACGGGGGACCTGCTAGCACAGATACGCAGTATTTT
CSADGGPASTDTQYF
>.|many|TRBV6-2/TRBV6-3|12|TRBJ2-5
TGTGCCAGCATCGGGACGGGGGAGACCCAGTACTTC
CASIGTGETQYF
>TRBD1|many|TRBV12-3/TRBV12-4|14|TRBJ2-7
TGTGCCAGCAGCTTAGGGACAGGGGTTTACGAGCAGTACTTC
CASSLGTGVYEQYF
>.|many|TRBV20-1|14|TRBJ1-1
TGCAGTGCTAGCGATCCCTTTGGGGGGCCTGAAGCTTTCTTT
CSASDPFGGPEAFF
>TRBD1|.|TRBV4-1|15|TRBJ1-2
TGCGCCAGCAGCCAAGCGCCGGGACAGGGCCATGGCTACACCTTC
CASSQAPGQGHGYTF
>.|many|TRBV20-1|14|TRBJ2-6
TGCAGTGCCTCGGGTTACTCTGGGGCCAACGTCCTGACTTTC
CSASGYSGANVLTF
>.|.|TRBV10-3|14|TRBJ2-5
TGTGCCATCAGTGACGGCCAGGGGCGGGAGACCCAGTACTTC
CAISDGQGRETQYF
>TRBD1|many|TRBV24-1|10|TRBJ2-1
TGTGCCACCACCCCGGGACAGGAGTTCTTC
CATTPGQEFF
>.|.|TRBV18|15|TRBJ1-5
TGTGCCAGCTCACCACCGGGGACACGGAATCAGCCCCAGCATTTT
CASSPPGTRNQPQHF
>.|many|TRBV12-3/TRBV12-4|13|TRBJ2-7
TGTGCCAGCACGGAGGGAAGCATCTACGAGCAGTACTTC
CASTEGSIYEQYF
>.|many|TRBV5-1|14|TRBJ2-7
TGCGCCAGCAGTTACAGACAAGACTCCTACGAGCAGTACTTC
CASSYRQDSYEQYF